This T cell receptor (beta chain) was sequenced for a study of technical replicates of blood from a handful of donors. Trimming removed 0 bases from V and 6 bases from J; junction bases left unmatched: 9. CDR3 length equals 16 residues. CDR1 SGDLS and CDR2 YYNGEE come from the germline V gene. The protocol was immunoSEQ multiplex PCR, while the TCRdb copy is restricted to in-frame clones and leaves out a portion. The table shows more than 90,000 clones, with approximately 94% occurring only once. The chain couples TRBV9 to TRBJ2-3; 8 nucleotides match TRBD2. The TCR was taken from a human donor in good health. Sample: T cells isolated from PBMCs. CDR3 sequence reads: CASSVVEREMRDTQYF. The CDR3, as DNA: TGTGCCAGCAGCGTAGTGGAGCGGGAGATGAGGGATACGCAGTATTTT.